The clone carrying this TCR beta chain was observed a handful of times. This specimen comes from a study of T-cell reconstitution after alpha-beta-depleted transplantation in children. Per germline, CDR1 SGHTA and CDR2 FQGNSA. V gave up 5 bases and J gave up 5 bases, with 21 bases separating them. The CDR3 runs 17 residues. Researchers prepared the TCRbeta library using unique molecular identifiers, the study reports. TCRdb ran MiXCR on the PCR reads and lists one entry per CDR3 protein. Of under 100,000 distinct CDR3 sequences in the sample, roughly a sixth were seen once. The receptor comes from a male patient between 2 and 15 years old who had a stem cell transplant for acute lymphoblastic leukemia, so the T cells may come from the graft donor. Sequencing used PBMCs, mostly from graft donor cells, obtained 180 days after TCRalphabeta/CD19-depleted stem cell transplant. This rearrangement joins TRBV7-2 to TRBJ2-2; the D gene is possibly TRBD2 (5 bases). The CDR3 nucleotides read TGTGCCAGCAGCCGAGGGCGCAGGCCCTCATCGACCGGGGAGCTGTTTTTT. Its protein is CASSRGRRPSSTGELFF.